The clone carrying this TCR beta chain was recorded a few times. V lost 0 bases and J lost 5; bases outside the gene matches: 6. This CDR3 comprises 15 residues. This sample was taken from a study of identical twins. TCRdb itself ran the 5' RACE reads through MiXCR, one entry per CDR3 protein. This table holds under 300,000 distinct CDR3 sequences, over 12% found once. V and J are TRBV12-3 or TRBV12-4 and TRBJ1-1; 7 bases are shared with TRBD1. The material sequenced was memory (CD45RO+) T cells sorted from blood. This clonotype originated in a woman younger than 30 in good health. CDR3 region: CASSLAGGRGTEAFF. Written as DNA, the CDR3 is TGTGCCAGCAGTTTAGCAGGGGGCCGGGGGACTGAAGCTTTCTTT.